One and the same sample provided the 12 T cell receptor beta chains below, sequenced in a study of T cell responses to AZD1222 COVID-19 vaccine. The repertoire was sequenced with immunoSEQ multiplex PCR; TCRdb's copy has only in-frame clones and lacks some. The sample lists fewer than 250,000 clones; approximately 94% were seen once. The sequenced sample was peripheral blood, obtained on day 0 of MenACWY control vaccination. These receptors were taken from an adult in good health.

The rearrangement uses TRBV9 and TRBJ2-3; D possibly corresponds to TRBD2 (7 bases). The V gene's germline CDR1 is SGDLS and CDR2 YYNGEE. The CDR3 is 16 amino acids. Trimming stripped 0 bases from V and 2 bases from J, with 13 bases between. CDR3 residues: CASSVAVGGPTDTQYF. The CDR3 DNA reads TGTGCCAGCAGCGTAGCAGTGGGGGGGCCCACAGATACGCAGTATTTT.

The CDR3 protein is CASSESQMGQPQHF. CDR3 coding DNA: TGTGCCAGCAGTGAATCCCAAATGGGTCAGCCCCAGCATTTT. J is TRBJ1-5 and V is TRBV2, with D unresolved. The CDR3 length is 14 residues. Deletions cut 2 bases from V and 6 bases from J, with 11 bases between. The V gene's germline CDR1 is SNHLY and CDR2 FYNNEI.

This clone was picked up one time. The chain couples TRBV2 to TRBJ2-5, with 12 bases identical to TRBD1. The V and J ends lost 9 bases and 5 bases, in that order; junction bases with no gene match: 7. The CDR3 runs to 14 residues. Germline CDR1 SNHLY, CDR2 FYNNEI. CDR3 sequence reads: CARGQGAGIETQYF. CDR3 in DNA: TGTGCCAGGGGACAGGGGGCCGGTATTGAGACCCAGTACTTC. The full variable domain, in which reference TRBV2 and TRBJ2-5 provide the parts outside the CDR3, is EPEVTQTPSHQVTQMGQEVILRCVPISNHLYFYWYRQILGQKVEFLVSFYNNEISEKSEIFDDQFSVERPDGSNFTLKIRSTKLEDSAMYFCARGQGAGIETQYFGPGTRLLVL.

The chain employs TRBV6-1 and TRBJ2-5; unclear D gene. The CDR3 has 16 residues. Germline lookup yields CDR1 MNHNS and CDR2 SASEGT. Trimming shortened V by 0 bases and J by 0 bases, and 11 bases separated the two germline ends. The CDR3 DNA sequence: TGTGCCAGCAGTGAAGCGCGGACCCGGTACCAAGAGACCCAGTACTTC. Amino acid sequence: CASSEARTRYQETQYF.

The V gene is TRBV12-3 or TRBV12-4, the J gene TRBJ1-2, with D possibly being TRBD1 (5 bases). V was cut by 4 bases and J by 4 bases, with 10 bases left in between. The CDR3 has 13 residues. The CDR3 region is CASSSAGTYGYTF. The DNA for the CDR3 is TGTGCCAGCAGTTCGGCAGGGACCTATGGCTACACCTTC.

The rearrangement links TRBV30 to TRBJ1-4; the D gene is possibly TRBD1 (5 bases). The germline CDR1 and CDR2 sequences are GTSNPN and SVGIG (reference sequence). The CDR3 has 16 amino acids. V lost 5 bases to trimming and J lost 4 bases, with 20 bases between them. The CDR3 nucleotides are TGTGCCTGGGACCCCAGTGCGGGGCCGCTTAATGAAAAACTGTTTTTT. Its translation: CAWDPSAGPLNEKLFF.

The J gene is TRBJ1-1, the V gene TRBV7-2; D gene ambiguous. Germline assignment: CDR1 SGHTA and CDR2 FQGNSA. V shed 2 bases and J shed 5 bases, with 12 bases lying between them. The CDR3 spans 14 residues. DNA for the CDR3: TGTGCCAGCAGCTTAACCCCGGGCCAAACTGAAGCTTTCTTT. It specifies CASSLTPGQTEAFF.

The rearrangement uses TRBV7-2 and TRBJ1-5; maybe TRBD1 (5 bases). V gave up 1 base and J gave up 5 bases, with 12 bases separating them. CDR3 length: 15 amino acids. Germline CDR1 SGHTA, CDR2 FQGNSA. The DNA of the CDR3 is TGTGCCAGCAGCTTAGTGGGGGGGACCCATCAGCCCCAGCATTTT. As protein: CASSLVGGTHQPQHF.

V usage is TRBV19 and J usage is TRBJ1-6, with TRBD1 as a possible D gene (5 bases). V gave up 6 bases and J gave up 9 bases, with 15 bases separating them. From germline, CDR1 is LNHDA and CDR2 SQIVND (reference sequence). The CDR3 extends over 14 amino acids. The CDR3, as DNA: TGTGCCAGTAGCCCCATCCCTGGGGGTTCACCCCTCCACTTT. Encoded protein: CASSPIPGGSPLHF.

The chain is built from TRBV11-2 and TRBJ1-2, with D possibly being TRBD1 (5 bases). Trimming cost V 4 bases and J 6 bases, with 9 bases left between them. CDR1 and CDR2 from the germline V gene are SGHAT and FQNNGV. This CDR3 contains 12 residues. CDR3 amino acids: CASSSGGDGYTF. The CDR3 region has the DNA TGTGCCAGCAGCTCCGGAGGGGATGGCTACACCTTC.

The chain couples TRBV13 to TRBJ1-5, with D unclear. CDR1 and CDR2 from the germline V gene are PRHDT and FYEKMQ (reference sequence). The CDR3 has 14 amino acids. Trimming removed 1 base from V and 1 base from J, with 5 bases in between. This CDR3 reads CASSLAGSNQPQHF. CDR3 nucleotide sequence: TGTGCCAGCAGCTTAGCGGGGAGCAATCAGCCCCAGCATTTT.

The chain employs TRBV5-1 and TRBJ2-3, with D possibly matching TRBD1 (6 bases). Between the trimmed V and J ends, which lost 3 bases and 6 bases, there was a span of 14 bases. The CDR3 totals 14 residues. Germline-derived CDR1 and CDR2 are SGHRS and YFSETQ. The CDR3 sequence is CASSSPVRGDTQYF. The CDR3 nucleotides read TGCGCCAGCAGCTCTCCCGTTAGGGGGGATACGCAGTATTTT. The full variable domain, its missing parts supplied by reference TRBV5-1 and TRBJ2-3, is KAGVTQTPRYLIKTRGQQVTLSCSPISGHRSVSWYQQTPGQGLQFLFEYFSETQRNKGNFPGRFSGRQFSNSRSEMNVSTLELGDSALYLCASSSPVRGDTQYFGPGTRLTVL.